This T cell receptor (beta chain) was retrieved from a study of blood T cell repertoires in COVID-19. Assay: immunoSEQ multiplex PCR; the TCRdb copy retains only in-frame clones and omits some. The sample contains 250,000 or so clones, approximately 88% of which appear only once. Between the trimmed V and J ends, which lost 2 bases and 6 bases, there was a span of 13 bases. Germline CDR1 is SGHTA and CDR2 is FQGNSA. This CDR3 spans 15 amino acids. The TCR originated in a woman aged 40 to 50 with acute COVID-19. Material for sequencing was PBMCs or T cells enriched from blood (not recorded which). The chain is built from TRBV7-2 and TRBJ2-2, with D possibly TRBD1 on 5 matching bases. The CDR3 coding sequence is TGTGCCAGCAGCTTAAAATATAGGGGCCCCGGGGAGCTGTTTTTT. It translates to CASSLKYRGPGELFF.